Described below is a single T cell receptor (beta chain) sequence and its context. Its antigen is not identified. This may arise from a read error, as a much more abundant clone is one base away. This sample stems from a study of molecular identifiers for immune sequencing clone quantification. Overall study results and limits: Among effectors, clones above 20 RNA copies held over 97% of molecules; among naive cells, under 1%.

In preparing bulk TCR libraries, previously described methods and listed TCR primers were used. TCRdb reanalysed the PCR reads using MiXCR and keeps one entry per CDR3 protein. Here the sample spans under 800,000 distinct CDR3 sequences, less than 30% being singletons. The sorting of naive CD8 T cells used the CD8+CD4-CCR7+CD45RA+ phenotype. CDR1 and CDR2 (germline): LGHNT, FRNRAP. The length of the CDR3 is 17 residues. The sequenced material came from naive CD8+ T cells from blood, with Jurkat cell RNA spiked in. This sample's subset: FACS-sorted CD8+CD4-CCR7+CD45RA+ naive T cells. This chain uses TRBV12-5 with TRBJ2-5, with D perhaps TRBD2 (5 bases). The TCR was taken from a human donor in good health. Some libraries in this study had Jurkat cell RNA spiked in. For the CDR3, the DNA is TGTGCTAGTGGTTTGGTACTAGGTGGAGGAAACCAAGAGACCCAGCACTTC. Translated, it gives CASGLVLGGGNQETQHF.